This paragraph covers one T cell receptor beta chain sequence. This clonotype was counted a few times. No cognate antigen has been identified for it. No base quality values were provided; no much bigger clone lies one nucleotide off. From cysteine to phenylalanine, the CDR3 is 16 amino acids long. Only the CDR3 portion is preserved as DNA: 48 bases, with reading frame beginning at the first base. V is pared back by 0 bases and J by 0 bases, with 13 bases lying between the germline termini. The germline V gene encodes CDR1 SGHRS and CDR2 YFSETQ. Library preparation employed PCR. TCR sequencing of DNA from cultured CD4+ T cells used the Oncomine TCR Beta short-read assay at the Johns Hopkins FTIC core. The QIAamp micro DNA kit was used to extract genomic DNA from the cultured CD4+ T cells. Oncomine TCR Beta libraries made from cultured CD4+ T cells were pooled using unique dual indexes and sequenced on an Illumina iSeq 100. Per the source publication's procedure: Non-productive sequences were filtered out, and CDR3s that did not start with C, did not end with F or W, or were shorter than 7 amino acids were discarded. Antigen-specific clonotypes were identified using the MANAFEST web application through comparison of peptide-stimulated wells with reference and other culture wells. To be called positive, a clone needed an FDR below 0.05, an odds ratio above 5, and a productive frequency above 0.1% in at least two of three replicate wells. A clonotype counted as cross-reactive if it showed significant expansion both in the SARS-CoV-2 spike wells and in at least one common cold coronavirus spike condition. CDR3 homology was assessed with Levenshtein distances (stringdist) and unrooted phylogenetic trees (ape) in R version 3.6.1. TCRdb reworked the public reads: Q25 trimming with fastp, MiXCR clone assembly, productive beta chains retained. Rows are combined by CDR3 protein, so each entry shows the most common genes and DNA. The V and J calls were not made by the authors but by TCRdb's processing. The sample data list about 10,000 distinct CDR3 sequences, and around half of these were observed just once. About 20% of the sample is taken by the ten largest.

These data come from a study of vaccination and CD4 T cells after COVID-19 (dated 2022 in TCRdb). Regarding the complete study: SARS-CoV-2 positivity had been established in the convalescent patients by nasal swab PCR, and mild disease was recorded in under ten of these patients and severe disease in one. Control cultures used a CEFX viral epitope pool as positive control, an HIV-1 Nef peptide pool as negative control, or no peptide. Each participant got two doses of either the Pfizer-BioNTech BNT162b2 vaccine (n=8) or the Moderna mRNA-1273 vaccine (n=2). The cultures were stimulated with overlapping spike peptide pools from SARS-CoV-2 and from the common cold coronaviruses HCoV-NL63, HCoV-OC43 and HCoV-229E. Post-vaccine blood samples were obtained a median of about 72 days after the second vaccine dose, with a range of roughly 13 to 250 days. Post-COVID blood samples were collected from convalescent patients a median of around 96 days after diagnosis, with a range of roughly 35 to 180 days. Six males and four females were included in the convalescent cohort, with two Hispanic individuals, seven Caucasians, two Asians and one multiracial person represented. In around ten COVID-19 convalescent patients and 4 infection-naive healthy vaccine recipients, the spike-specific CD4+ TCR repertoire before mRNA vaccination was compared with the repertoire after mRNA vaccination. Study-wide conclusions, independent of this receptor: Of the vaccine-specific clones found in convalescent patients, nearly all (304 of 307) were mono-reactive for SARS-CoV-2 spike instead of being cross-reactive with common cold coronaviruses. Among the post-vaccine SARS-CoV-2-reactive clones in convalescent patients, a median approximately 90% showed up only after vaccination, which suggests vaccine-specific priming. The study included relatively few convalescent patients and did not analyze early timepoints after natural infection. An increase in the median number of SARS-CoV-2-reactive clonotypes from around 20 after infection to roughly 38 after vaccination was observed, but the change was not found to be significant.

What the treatment or condition label conveys for this sample: approximately 11-day PBMC culture with coronavirus spike peptide pools or control peptides (ViraFEST assay). The ViraFEST assay was used in the study, in which antigen-specific T cells were expanded with peptide pools and expanded clonotypes were subsequently identified by TCR sequencing. The convalescent patients' positive SARS-CoV-2 PCR tests were from March to December 2020, which was before the Alpha, Beta and Delta variants emerged in the United States. Under 2.5 million PBMCs per well were cultured in IMDM with roughly 5.2% human AB serum and 8 to 10 IU/ml IL-2, plus 10 ug/ml peptide pools. Half of the culture medium was replaced with fresh IL-2-containing medium on days 3 and 7. After ten to eleven days of culture, CD4+ T cells were isolated by negative selection using the EasySep CD4+ T cell isolation kit. PBMCs were separated from whole blood using Ficoll-Paque Plus gradient centrifugation and then either used fresh or cryopreserved at -140C. In general, triplicate wells were set up for every culture condition.

The chain joins TRBV5-1 to TRBJ2-7; the D gene is perhaps TRBD2, on 5 matching bases. The clonotype originates from a human donor who had recovered from COVID-19. The sample consisted of CD4+ T cells from blood, cultured in vitro. The nucleotides read TGCGCCAGCAGCTTGGACCCCAGCGGAACCTCCTACGAGCAGTACTTC. The encoded protein is CASSLDPSGTSYEQYF.